This T cell receptor (beta chain) comes out of a study of cytomegalovirus exposure and HLA in healthy donors. Study information: Within the Caucasian-associated ancestry cluster were around 81% of the approximately 400 genotyped donors.

V was cut by 5 bases and J by 1 base, with 20 bases left in between. The CDR3 spans 17 residues. CDR1 is SGHVS, CDR2 FQNEAQ, per germline. Whole-study results and caveats: TCR beta chain V- and J-gene trimming was linked, in a later analysis, to a missense variant in DCLRE1C.

As to this clone: As yet, its antigen is unknown.

The primer mix had 60 Vbeta and 13 Jbeta primers. Profiling relied on immunoSEQ multiplex PCR, and the TCRdb table lists in-frame clones only, not all of them. The table records approximately 150,000 clones, over 70% of them present only once. Sequencing was performed on PBMCs. The sequence was obtained from a young man in good health and CMV-seropositive. The J gene is TRBJ1-1, the V gene TRBV7-8, with D tentatively TRBD1 (6 bases). CDR3 sequence reads: CASSPILSRTENTEAFF. For the CDR3, the DNA is TGTGCCAGCAGCCCCATTTTATCCCGGACAGAGAACACTGAAGCTTTCTTT.